This TCR beta chain is drawn from a study of blood T cell repertoires in COVID-19. Study in general: Acute and convalescent COVID-19 samples came from the United States, Italy and Spain. PBMCs, B-cell-depleted T cells, or T cells provided the cDNA or gDNA that made up the material.

The CDR3 extends over 16 amino acids. Germline assignment: CDR1 SGHNT and CDR2 YYREEE (reference sequence). V lost 0 bases and J lost 5; bases outside the gene matches: 11. Under the authors' procedure: Estimates of nucleated cell counts were drawn from the amplification of reference gene primers. Some clones are missing from TCRdb's copy, which holds only in-frame ones; the method was immunoSEQ multiplex PCR. V, J and clone size were drawn from that table, and D and trimming were deduced from the DNA. The sample contains over 150,000 clones, about 85% of which appear only once. This clonotype originated in a man aged 35 to 55 with acute or convalescent COVID-19. The sequenced sample consisted of peripheral blood. The V call is TRBV5-4, the J call TRBJ2-7, with TRBD1 matching 7 bases. The CDR3 is CASSLANRGKSDEQYF. CDR3 sequence (DNA): TGTGCCAGCAGCTTGGCCAACAGGGGTAAATCGGACGAGCAGTACTTC.